This TCR beta chain was sequenced for a study of shared clonotypes between healthy human individuals. In the original analysis: For the immunoSEQ data, sequences were junction-only without quality scores, so filtering differed. Repertoires were generated with immunoSEQ multiplex PCR, while TCRdb's copy carries only in-frame clones and drops some. That table furnishes V, J and clone size, whereas the DNA furnished D and trimming. The profile shows millions of clones, 85% to 95% of them singletons. This CDR3 comprises 13 residues. Germline CDR1 SGHRS, CDR2 YFSETQ. Trimming took off 4 bases at V and 6 bases at J, with 11 bases between the two ends.

The sequenced sample consisted of naive CD4+ T cells sorted from blood. Subset described: CD45RA+ positively selected. The chain has TRBV5-1 and TRBJ2-1; no clear D gene. The clonotype was recovered from a man between 18 and 35 years old in good health. The CDR3, as DNA: TGCGCCAGCAGCAATTCCGGTGCCAATGAGCAGTTCTTC. Protein product: CASSNSGANEQFF.